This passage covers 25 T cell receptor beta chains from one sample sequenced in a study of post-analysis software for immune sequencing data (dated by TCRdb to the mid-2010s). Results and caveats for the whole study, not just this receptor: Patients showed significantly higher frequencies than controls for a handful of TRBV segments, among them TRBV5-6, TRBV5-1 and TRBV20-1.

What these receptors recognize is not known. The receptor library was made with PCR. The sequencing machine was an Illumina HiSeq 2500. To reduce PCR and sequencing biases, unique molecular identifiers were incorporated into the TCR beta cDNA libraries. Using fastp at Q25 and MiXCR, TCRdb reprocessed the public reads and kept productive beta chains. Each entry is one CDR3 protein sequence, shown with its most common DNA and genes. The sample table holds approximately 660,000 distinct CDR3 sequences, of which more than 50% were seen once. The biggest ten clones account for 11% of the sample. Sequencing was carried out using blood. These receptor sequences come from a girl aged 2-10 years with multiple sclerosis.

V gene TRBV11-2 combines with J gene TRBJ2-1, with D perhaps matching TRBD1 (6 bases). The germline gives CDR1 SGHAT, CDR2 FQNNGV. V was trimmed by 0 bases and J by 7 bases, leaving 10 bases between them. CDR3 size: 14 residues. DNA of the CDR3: TGTGCCAGCAGCTTAGACGTGACAGGTAATGAGCAGTTCTTC. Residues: CASSLDVTGNEQFF. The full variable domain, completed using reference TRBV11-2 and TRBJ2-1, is EAGVAQSPRYKIIEKRQSVAFWCNPISGHATLYWYQQILGQGPKLLIQFQNNGVVDDSQLPKDRFSAERLKGVDSTLKIQPAKLEDSAVYLCASSLDVTGNEQFFGPGTRLTVL.

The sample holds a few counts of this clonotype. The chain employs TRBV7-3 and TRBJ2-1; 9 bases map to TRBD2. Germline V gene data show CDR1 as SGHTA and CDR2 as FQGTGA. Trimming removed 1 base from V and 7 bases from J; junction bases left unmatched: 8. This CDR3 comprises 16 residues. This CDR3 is CASSLSPLAGSNEQFF. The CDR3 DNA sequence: TGTGCCAGCAGCTTAAGTCCGCTAGCGGGATCGAATGAGCAGTTCTTC.

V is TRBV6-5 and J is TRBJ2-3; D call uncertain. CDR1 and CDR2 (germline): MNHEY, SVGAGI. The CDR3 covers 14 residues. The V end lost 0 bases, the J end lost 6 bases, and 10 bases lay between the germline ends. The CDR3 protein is CASSYSSQADTQYF. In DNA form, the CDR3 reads TGTGCCAGCAGTTACTCGTCGCAAGCGGATACGCAGTATTTT.

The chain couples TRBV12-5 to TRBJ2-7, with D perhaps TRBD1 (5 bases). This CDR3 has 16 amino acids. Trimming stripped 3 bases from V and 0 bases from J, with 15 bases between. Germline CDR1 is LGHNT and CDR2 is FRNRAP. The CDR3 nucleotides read TGTGCTAGTGGTTTATTTTTAGGGGCGTACTCCTACGAGCAGTACTTC. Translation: CASGLFLGAYSYEQYF.

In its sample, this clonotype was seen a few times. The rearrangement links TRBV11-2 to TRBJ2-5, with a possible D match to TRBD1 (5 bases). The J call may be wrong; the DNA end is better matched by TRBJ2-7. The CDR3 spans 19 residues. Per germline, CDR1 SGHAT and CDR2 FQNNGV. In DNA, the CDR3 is TGTGCCAGCAGCTTAGCCAGGGATAAATACTCTCGACAAAACTACGAGCAGTACTTC. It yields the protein CASSLARDKYSRQNYEQYF.

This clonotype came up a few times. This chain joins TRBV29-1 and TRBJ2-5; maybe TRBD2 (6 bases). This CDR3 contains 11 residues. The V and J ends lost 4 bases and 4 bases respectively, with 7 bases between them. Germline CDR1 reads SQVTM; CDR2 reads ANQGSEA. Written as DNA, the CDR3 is TGCAGCGTTGTGGGGGGAGAGACCCAGTACTTC. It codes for CSVVGGETQYF.

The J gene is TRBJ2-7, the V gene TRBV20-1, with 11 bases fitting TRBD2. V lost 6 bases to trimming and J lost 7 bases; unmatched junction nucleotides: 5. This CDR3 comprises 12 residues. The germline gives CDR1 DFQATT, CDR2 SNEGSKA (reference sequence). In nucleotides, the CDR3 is TGCAGTGCGGGACTAGCGGCCAATGAGCAGTACTTC. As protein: CSAGLAANEQYF.

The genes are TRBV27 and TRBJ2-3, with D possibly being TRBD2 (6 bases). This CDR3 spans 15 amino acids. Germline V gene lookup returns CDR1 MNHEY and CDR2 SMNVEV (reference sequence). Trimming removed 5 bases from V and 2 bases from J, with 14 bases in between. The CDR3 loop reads CASSQTGATTDTQYF. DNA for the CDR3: TGTGCCAGCAGTCAGACGGGAGCCACCACAGATACGCAGTATTTT.

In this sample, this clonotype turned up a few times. CDR3 protein: CATLAGYYNEQFF. CDR3 sequence (DNA): TGTGCCACCCTAGCGGGGTACTACAATGAGCAGTTCTTC. V is TRBV6-2 or TRBV6-3 and J is TRBJ2-1; TRBD2 agrees at 9 bases. The CDR3 has 13 amino acids. Germline V CDR1 and CDR2: MNHEY, SVGEGT. The trim removed 10 bases at V and 3 bases at J, leaving 4 bases unmatched.

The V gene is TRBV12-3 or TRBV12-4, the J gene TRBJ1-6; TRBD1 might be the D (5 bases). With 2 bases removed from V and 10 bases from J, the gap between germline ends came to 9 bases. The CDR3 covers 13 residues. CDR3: CASSLTRDSPLHF. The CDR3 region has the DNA TGTGCCAGCAGTTTAACCAGGGACTCACCCCTCCACTTT.

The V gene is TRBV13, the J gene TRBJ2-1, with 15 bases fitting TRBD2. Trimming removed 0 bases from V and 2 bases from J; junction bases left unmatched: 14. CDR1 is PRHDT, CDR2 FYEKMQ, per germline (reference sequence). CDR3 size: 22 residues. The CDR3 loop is CASSLGHRRGTSGGRPYNEQFF. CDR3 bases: TGTGCCAGCAGCTTAGGCCACCGCCGAGGGACTAGCGGGGGGCGACCCTACAATGAGCAGTTCTTC.

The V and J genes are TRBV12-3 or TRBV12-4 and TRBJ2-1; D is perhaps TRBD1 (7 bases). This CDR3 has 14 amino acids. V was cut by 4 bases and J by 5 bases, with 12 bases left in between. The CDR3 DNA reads TGTGCCAGCAGTTGGAGGGGGCAGGACAATGAGCAGTTCTTC. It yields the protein CASSWRGQDNEQFF.

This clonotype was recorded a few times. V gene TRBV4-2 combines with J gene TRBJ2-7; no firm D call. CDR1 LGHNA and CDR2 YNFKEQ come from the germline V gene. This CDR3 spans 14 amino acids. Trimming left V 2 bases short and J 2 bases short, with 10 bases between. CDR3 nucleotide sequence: TGTGCCAGCAGCCAAATAACCGCCACCTACGAGCAGTACTTC. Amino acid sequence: CASSQITATYEQYF.

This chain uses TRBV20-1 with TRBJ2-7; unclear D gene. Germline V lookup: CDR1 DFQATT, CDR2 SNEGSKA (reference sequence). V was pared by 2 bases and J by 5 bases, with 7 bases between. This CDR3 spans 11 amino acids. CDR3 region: CSARIQNEQYF. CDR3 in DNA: TGCAGTGCTAGAATTCAGAACGAGCAGTACTTC.

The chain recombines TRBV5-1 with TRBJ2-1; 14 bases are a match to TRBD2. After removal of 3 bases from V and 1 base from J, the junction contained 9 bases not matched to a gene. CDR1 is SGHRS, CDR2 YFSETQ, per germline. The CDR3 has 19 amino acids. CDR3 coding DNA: TGCGCCAGCAGCTCCCGGACTAGCGGGAGGTGGGGGTCCTACAATGAGCAGTTCTTC. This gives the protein CASSSRTSGRWGSYNEQFF. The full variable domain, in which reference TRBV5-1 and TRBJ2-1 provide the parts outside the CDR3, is KAGVTQTPRYLIKTRGQQVTLSCSPISGHRSVSWYQQTPGQGLQFLFEYFSETQRNKGNFPGRFSGRQFSNSRSEMNVSTLELGDSALYLCASSSRTSGRWGSYNEQFFGPGTRLTVL.

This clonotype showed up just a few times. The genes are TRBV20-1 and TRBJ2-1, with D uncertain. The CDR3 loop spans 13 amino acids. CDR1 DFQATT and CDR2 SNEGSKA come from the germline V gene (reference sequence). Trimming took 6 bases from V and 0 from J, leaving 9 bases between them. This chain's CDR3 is CSASPLSYNEQFF. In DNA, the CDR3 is TGCAGTGCGTCACCCCTCTCCTACAATGAGCAGTTCTTC.

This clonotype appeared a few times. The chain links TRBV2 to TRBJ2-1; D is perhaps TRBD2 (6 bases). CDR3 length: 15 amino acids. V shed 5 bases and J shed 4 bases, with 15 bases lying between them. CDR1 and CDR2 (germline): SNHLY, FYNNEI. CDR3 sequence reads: CASSSLAPTYNEQFF. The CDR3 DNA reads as TGTGCCAGCAGTTCCCTAGCGCCGACTTACAATGAGCAGTTCTTC.

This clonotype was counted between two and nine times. CDR3 in amino acids: CASSFPGGSYNSPLHF. CDR3 in DNA: TGTGCCAGCAGTTTCCCAGGGGGCTCCTATAATTCACCCCTCCACTTT. V and J are TRBV28 and TRBJ1-6; 7 bases match TRBD1. Germline V gene data show CDR1 as MDHEN and CDR2 as SYDVKM. The V segment lost 3 bases and the J segment 0 bases; nucleotides outside the gene matches: 2. This CDR3 spans 16 amino acids.

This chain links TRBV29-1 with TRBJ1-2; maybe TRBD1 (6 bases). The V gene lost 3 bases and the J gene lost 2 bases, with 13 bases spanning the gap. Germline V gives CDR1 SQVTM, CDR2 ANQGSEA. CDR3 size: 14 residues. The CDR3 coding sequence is TGCAGCGTTGAGCAGGGGCGAGGAAACTATGGCTACACCTTC. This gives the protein CSVEQGRGNYGYTF.

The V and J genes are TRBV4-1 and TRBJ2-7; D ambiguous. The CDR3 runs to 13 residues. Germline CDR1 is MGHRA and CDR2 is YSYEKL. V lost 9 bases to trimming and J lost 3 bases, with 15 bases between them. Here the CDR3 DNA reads TGCGCCAGTAGCTACGTGGCGAACTACGAGCAGTACTTC. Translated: CASSYVANYEQYF.

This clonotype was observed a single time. The CDR3, as DNA: TGTGCCAGCAGCAGGACTCTGGACAATGAGCAGTTCTTC. This sequence encodes CASSRTLDNEQFF. The V gene is TRBV6-5, the J gene TRBJ2-1; D possibly corresponds to TRBD2 (5 bases). Deletions cut 6 bases from V and 5 bases from J, with 11 bases between. The CDR3 is 13 residues long. From germline, CDR1 is MNHEY and CDR2 SVGAGI.

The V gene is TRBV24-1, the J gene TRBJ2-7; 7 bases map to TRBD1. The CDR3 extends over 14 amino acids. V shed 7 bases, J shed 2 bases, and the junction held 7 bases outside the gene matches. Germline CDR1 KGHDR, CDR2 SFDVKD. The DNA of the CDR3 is TGTGCCACCAGACCGGGACAGACGCCCTACGAGCAGTACTTC. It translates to CATRPGQTPYEQYF.

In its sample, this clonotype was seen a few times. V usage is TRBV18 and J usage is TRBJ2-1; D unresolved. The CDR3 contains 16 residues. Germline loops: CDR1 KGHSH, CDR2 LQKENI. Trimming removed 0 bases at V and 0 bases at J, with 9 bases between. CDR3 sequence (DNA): TGTGCCAGCTCACCACCAGGGCTGAGCTCCTACAATGAGCAGTTCTTC. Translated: CASSPPGLSSYNEQFF.

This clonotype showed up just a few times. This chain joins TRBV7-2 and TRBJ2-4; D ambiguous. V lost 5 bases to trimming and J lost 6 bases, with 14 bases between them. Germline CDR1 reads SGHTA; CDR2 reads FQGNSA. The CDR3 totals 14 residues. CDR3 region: CASSRLGILNIQYF. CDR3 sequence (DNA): TGTGCCAGCAGCCGTTTAGGCATCCTAAACATTCAGTACTTC. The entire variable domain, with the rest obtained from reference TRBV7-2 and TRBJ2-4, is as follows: GAGVSQSPSNKVTEKGKDVELRCDPISGHTALYWYRQSLGQGLEFLIYFQGNSAPDKSGLPSDRFSAERTGGSVSTLTIQRTQQEDSAVYLCASSRLGILNIQYFGAGTRLSVL.

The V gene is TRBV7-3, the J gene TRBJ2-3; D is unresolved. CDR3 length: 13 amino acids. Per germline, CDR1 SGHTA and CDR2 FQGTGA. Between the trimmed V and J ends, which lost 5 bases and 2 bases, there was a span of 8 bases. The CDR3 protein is CASSLAITDTQYF. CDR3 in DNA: TGTGCCAGCAGCCTCGCCATCACAGATACGCAGTATTTT.